This entry describes one T cell receptor (beta chain). Its antigen is still unknown. The data stem from a study of cytomegalovirus exposure and HLA in healthy donors. Sequencing used immunoSEQ multiplex PCR; TCRdb keeps in-frame clones, though not all of them. The sample records 200,000 to 300,000 clones, 87% being singletons. Trimming took off 5 bases at V and 3 bases at J, with 13 bases between the two ends. The CDR3 sequence is 14 residues long. Germline V lookup: CDR1 SGHNT, CDR2 YENEEA. Study-level findings and limits: Researchers counted approximately 160 TCR beta chains as cytomegalovirus-associated. In the roughly 110 validation repertoires, approximately 94% of cluster scores exceeded 0, per a later analysis. Published work reported that the classifier diagnosed cytomegalovirus status with high specificity and sensitivity. Confirmation was obtained in vitro that a few CMV-associated chains are specific for CMV antigens.

The sequenced sample consisted of PBMCs. The clonotype was recovered from a man younger than 35 in good health and CMV-seropositive. This chain connects TRBV11-3 to TRBJ1-1; possibly TRBD1 for D (5 bases). This CDR3 is CASSPEGTDTEAFF. CDR3 nucleotides: TGTGCCAGCAGCCCGGAGGGGACCGACACTGAAGCTTTCTTT.